This entry concerns a single TCR beta chain. The data originate from a study of CD8+CD57+ T cells in acquired aplastic anemia. Study at large: Sorted CD4+ and CD8+ cell DNA averaged 3.2 ug.

CDR3 size: 14 residues. V lost 6 bases, J lost 0 bases, and 12 bases lay in between. CDR1 SNHLY and CDR2 FYNNEI come from the germline V gene. The template used for profiling TCR beta VDJ and CDR3 was genomic DNA. TCRdb called the reads again in MiXCR, with one record for every CDR3 protein. This table has around 120,000 distinct CDR3 sequences, about 40% appearing once. Sequenced patients had shown CD8+CD57+ cell expansion by flow cytometry. Input material: sorted CD4+, CD8+, or CD8+CD57+ T cells (not recorded which) from PBMCs. J is TRBJ2-7 and V is TRBV2, with D maybe TRBD1 (6 bases). The sequence came from a human donor with aplastic anemia. This CDR3 is CASSLQGSSYEQYF. DNA for the CDR3: TGTGCCAGCAGCCTCCAGGGGAGCTCCTACGAGCAGTACTTC.